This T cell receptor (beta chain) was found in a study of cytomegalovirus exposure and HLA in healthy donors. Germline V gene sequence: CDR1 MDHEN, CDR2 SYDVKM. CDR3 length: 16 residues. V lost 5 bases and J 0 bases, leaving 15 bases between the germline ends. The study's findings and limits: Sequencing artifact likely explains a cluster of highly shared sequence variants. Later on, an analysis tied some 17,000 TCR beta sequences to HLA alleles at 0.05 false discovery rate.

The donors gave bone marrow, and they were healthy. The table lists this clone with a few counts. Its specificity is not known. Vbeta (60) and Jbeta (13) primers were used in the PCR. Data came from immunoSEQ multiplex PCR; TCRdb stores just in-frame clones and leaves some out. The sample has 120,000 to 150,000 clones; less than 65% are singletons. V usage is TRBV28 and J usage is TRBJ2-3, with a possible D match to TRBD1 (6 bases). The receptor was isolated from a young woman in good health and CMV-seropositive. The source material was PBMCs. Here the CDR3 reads CASSGPTGFSTDTQYF. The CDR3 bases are TGTGCCAGCAGTGGTCCTACAGGGTTTAGCACAGATACGCAGTATTTT. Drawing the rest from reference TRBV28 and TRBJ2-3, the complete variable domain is DVKVTQSSRYLVKRTGEKVFLECVQDMDHENMFWYRQDPGLGLRLIYFSYDVKMKEKGDIPEGYSVSREKKERFSLILESASTNQTSMYLCASSGPTGFSTDTQYFGPGTRLTVL.